A single sample gave rise to the 19 T cell receptor beta chains below, sequenced in a study of CXCR3-negative and CXCR3-positive naive CD8 T cells. UMI-tagged TRB cDNA libraries were built via 5' RACE. From the 5' RACE reads, TCRdb lists one entry per CDR3 protein and no DNA. The ten top clones account for 20% to 25%, within a sample of 56,000 or so distinct CDR3 sequences. The sample consisted of memory CD8+ T cells from blood. These receptors all come from a human donor in good health. Some clones in this sample may be carry-over from other donors' samples.

The chain links TRBV29-1 to TRBJ2-1; TCRdb calls TRBD2, which cannot be checked without DNA. Germline V gene sequence: CDR1 SQVTM, CDR2 ANQGSEA. The CDR3 consists of 17 residues. The CDR3: CSVEPLEGRAGYNEQLF.

Here the CDR3 reads CASSPGAGGSYGYTF. J is TRBJ1-2 and V is TRBV4-1; no DNA is available, so the TRBD1 call from TCRdb remains unchecked. The CDR3 covers 15 residues. Germline values: CDR1 MGHRA, CDR2 YSYEKL.

The chain combines TRBV14 with TRBJ1-2. Germline lookup yields CDR1 SGHDN and CDR2 FVKESK. This CDR3 comprises 15 residues. The CDR3: CASSQEGMWDYGYTF.

The genes are TRBV28 and TRBJ2-5; TCRdb's D call, TRBD1, is unchecked because there is no DNA. Germline CDR1 reads MDHEN; CDR2 reads SYDVKM. CDR3 length: 13 residues. CDR3 sequence reads: CASSPGFQETQYF.

The rearrangement links TRBV11-3 to TRBJ2-5; TCRdb's D call of TRBD2 is untestable without DNA. This CDR3 is built from 13 residues. Germline CDR1 SGHNT, CDR2 YENEEA. The CDR3 reads CASSLRGQETQYF.

This sequence joins TRBV4-2 and TRBJ1-5; checking the TCRdb D call of TRBD1 is not possible without DNA. The CDR3 is 15 amino acids. Germline-derived CDR1 and CDR2 are LGHNA and YNFKEQ. This chain's CDR3 is CASSQGQPFNQPQHF.

This rearrangement joins TRBV7-6 to TRBJ2-3; absent DNA, TCRdb's TRBD2 call cannot be checked. The CDR3 covers 16 residues. Per the germline V gene, CDR1 is SGHVS and CDR2 is FNYEAQ. The CDR3 sequence is CASSLRLAGATDTQYF.

The CDR3: CSVEGYPGANVLSF. The chain is built from TRBV29-1 and TRBJ2-6. The CDR3 is 14 residues long. Germline-derived CDR1 and CDR2 are SQVTM and ANQGSEA.

This sequence joins TRBV27 and TRBJ2-1; TCRdb indicates TRBD2, and absent DNA this call remains unverified. CDR1 is MNHEY, CDR2 SMNVEV, per germline (reference sequence). The CDR3 contains 17 residues. The CDR3 region is CASSLTSGGPILNEQFF.

The V gene is TRBV14, the J gene TRBJ2-7; TCRdb selects TRBD1, and the lack of DNA leaves this call unchecked. The CDR3 runs to 17 residues. Germline-derived CDR1 and CDR2 are SGHDN and FVKESK. The CDR3 protein is CASSHGRSGQISYEQYF.

The V gene is TRBV4-2, the J gene TRBJ2-5; no DNA is available, so the TRBD2 call from TCRdb remains unchecked. Germline-derived CDR1 and CDR2 are LGHNA and YNFKEQ. The CDR3 length is 17 residues. The CDR3 loop is CASSQDPFGGLQETQYF.

The J gene is TRBJ1-2, the V gene TRBV7-6; TCRdb's D gene call, TRBD1, goes unchecked for lack of DNA. Germline V lookup: CDR1 SGHVS, CDR2 FNYEAQ. CDR3 length equals 16 residues. This CDR3 is CASSPGGPQPNYGYTF.

The chain uses TRBV7-9 and TRBJ2-3; as DNA is missing, the TRBD1 call by TCRdb cannot be tested. The germline V gene encodes CDR1 SEHNR and CDR2 FQNEAQ (reference sequence). This CDR3 comprises 19 residues. The CDR3 sequence: CASSSTGTSSGVRGDTQYF.

The V gene is TRBV7-6, the J gene TRBJ2-7; checking the TCRdb D call of TRBD1 is not possible without DNA. The germline gives CDR1 SGHVS, CDR2 FNYEAQ. This CDR3 comprises 17 residues. The CDR3: CASSLASWTGGRREQYF.

The rearrangement joins TRBV7-9 to TRBJ2-5; TCRdb designates TRBD1, a call that cannot be tested without DNA. The V gene's germline CDR1 is SEHNR and CDR2 FQNEAQ (reference sequence). The CDR3 spans 14 residues. The CDR3 sequence is CASSLLQGLETQYF.

The chain combines TRBV4-3 with TRBJ1-1. The length of the CDR3 is 17 residues. Per germline, CDR1 LGHNA and CDR2 YSLEER. CDR3 protein: CASSQGYRGRFDTEAFF.

The V gene is TRBV29-1, the J gene TRBJ2-2; TCRdb names TRBD1, which stays unverified in the absence of DNA. Germline V gene sequence: CDR1 SQVTM, CDR2 ANQGSEA. This CDR3 has 14 residues. The CDR3: CSVDRGGNTGELFF.

This rearrangement joins TRBV20-1 to TRBJ1-2; TCRdb's D call, TRBD1, is unchecked because there is no DNA. Germline values: CDR1 DFQATT, CDR2 SNEGSKA (reference sequence). The CDR3 runs 14 residues. This chain's CDR3 is CSARKQGQWDGYTF.

The CDR3 here is CASSPVGGRGEQYF. The chain uses TRBV11-2 and TRBJ2-7; TCRdb reports TRBD1, a call that lacks DNA to check it against. The CDR3 length is 14 residues. The germline V gene encodes CDR1 SGHAT and CDR2 FQNNGV.